This entry lists 32 T cell receptor beta chains sequenced from one sample in a study of blood T cell repertoires in COVID-19. Sequencing used immunoSEQ multiplex PCR; TCRdb keeps in-frame clones, though not all of them. This repertoire shows 70,000 to 75,000 clones, about 79% found once; its top ten account for 28%. Specimen: peripheral blood. These TCRs come from a man aged 65 to 85 with acute or convalescent COVID-19.

In DNA, the CDR3 is TGTGCCAGCAGTCCCACCCGTGTTGACAGGGGTGGCAATCAGCCCCAGCATTTT. Translating gives CASSPTRVDRGGNQPQHF. The chain carries TRBV28 and TRBJ1-5; 8 bases line up with TRBD1. The CDR3 loop spans 18 amino acids. V was pared by 5 bases and J by 2 bases, with 14 bases of the junction left unmatched. Per germline, CDR1 MDHEN and CDR2 SYDVKM. The full variable domain, its missing parts supplied by reference TRBV28 and TRBJ1-5, is DVKVTQSSRYLVKRTGEKVFLECVQDMDHENMFWYRQDPGLGLRLIYFSYDVKMKEKGDIPEGYSVSREKKERFSLILESASTNQTSMYLCASSPTRVDRGGNQPQHFGDGTRLSIL.

There are a few counts of this clone. The V and J genes are TRBV18 and TRBJ2-7; the match to TRBD2 covers 7 bases. The CDR3 length is 17 residues. The J segment lost 1 base and the V segment lost 2 bases, leaving 11 bases of the junction unmatched. CDR1 KGHSH and CDR2 LQKENI come from the germline V gene. CDR3 region: CASSPILGEGQSYEQYF. DNA of the CDR3: TGTGCCAGCTCACCAATCCTCGGGGAGGGTCAATCCTACGAGCAGTACTTC.

The V and J genes are TRBV28 and TRBJ1-6; possibly TRBD1 for D (5 bases). Germline V lookup: CDR1 MDHEN, CDR2 SYDVKM. Trimming left V 2 bases short and J 8 bases short, with 13 bases between. The CDR3 covers 15 residues. CDR3 sequence reads: CASSLRGGTYSPLHF. The CDR3 DNA sequence: TGTGCCAGCAGTTTAAGGGGAGGGACCTATTCACCCCTCCACTTT. The full variable domain, in which reference TRBV28 and TRBJ1-6 provide the parts outside the CDR3, is DVKVTQSSRYLVKRTGEKVFLECVQDMDHENMFWYRQDPGLGLRLIYFSYDVKMKEKGDIPEGYSVSREKKERFSLILESASTNQTSMYLCASSLRGGTYSPLHFGNGTRLTVT.

The chain carries TRBV6-6 and TRBJ2-1; D possibly corresponds to TRBD2 (6 bases). CDR1 is MNHNY, CDR2 SVGAGI, per germline (reference sequence). The CDR3 contains 13 residues. V was clipped by 6 bases and J by 13 bases, with 19 bases between them. CDR3 DNA sequence: TGTGCCAGCAGCCTTCCGGGACTTAGCTATCAGTTCTTC. Translating gives CASSLPGLSYQFF.

The chain uses TRBV7-2 and TRBJ2-7; maybe TRBD2 (6 bases). Trimming pared 7 bases from V and 3 bases from J, leaving 13 bases between. Germline V lookup: CDR1 SGHTA, CDR2 FQGNSA. The CDR3 has 13 residues. CDR3 sequence reads: CASNTPGDYEQYF. Here the CDR3 DNA reads TGTGCCAGCAACACCCCGGGGGACTACGAGCAGTACTTC.

This clone was counted a single time. The V call is TRBV19, the J call TRBJ2-7; 7 nucleotides align to TRBD2. Trimming at V came to 5 bases and at J to 4 bases, leaving 8 bases not matched to a gene. Germline-derived CDR1 and CDR2 are LNHDA and SQIVND (reference sequence). The CDR3 sequence is 14 residues long. CDR3 residues: CASSSTSVVYEQYF. As DNA, the CDR3 is TGTGCCAGTAGTTCTACTAGCGTGGTTTACGAGCAGTACTTC.

This clone showed up just a few times. The chain links TRBV3-1 (or the pseudogene TRBV3-2) to TRBJ2-1, with TRBD2 as a possible D gene (6 bases). CDR1 and CDR2 from the germline V gene are LGHDT and YNNKEL (reference sequence). The CDR3 loop spans 14 amino acids. V was shortened by 1 base and J by 9 bases, with 13 bases between the two germline ends. CDR3 protein: CASSQVAEGGEQFF. In DNA, the CDR3 is TGTGCCAGCAGCCAAGTGGCGGAGGGAGGTGAGCAGTTCTTC.

This clone was counted a few times. V is TRBV7-9 and J is TRBJ2-1; 8 bases map to TRBD2. Germline V gene sequence: CDR1 SEHNR, CDR2 FQNEAQ (reference sequence). V gave up 1 base and J gave up 8 bases; unmatched junction bases: 10. CDR3 length: 16 residues. The CDR3 sequence: CASSLGYQAGADEQFF. CDR3 DNA: TGTGCCAGCAGCTTAGGTTACCAAGCGGGAGCGGATGAGCAGTTCTTC.

The J gene is TRBJ1-2, the V gene TRBV5-1; the D gene is possibly TRBD1 (6 bases). The CDR3 runs 14 residues. Trimming removed 7 bases at V and 0 bases at J, with 13 bases between. CDR1 and CDR2 from the germline V gene are SGHRS and YFSETQ. The CDR3 bases are TGCGCCAGCGGAACTGGACAGTCTAACTATGGCTACACCTTC. It encodes CASGTGQSNYGYTF. The variable domain in full, completed from reference TRBV5-1 and TRBJ1-2, reads KAGVTQTPRYLIKTRGQQVTLSCSPISGHRSVSWYQQTPGQGLQFLFEYFSETQRNKGNFPGRFSGRQFSNSRSEMNVSTLELGDSALYLCASGTGQSNYGYTFGSGTRLTVV.

The genes are TRBV20-1 and TRBJ1-1; D gene uncertain. The CDR3 runs to 11 residues. V was pared by 7 bases and J by 2 bases, with 8 bases between. Germline CDR1 is DFQATT and CDR2 is SNEGSKA (reference sequence). The CDR3 DNA reads TGCAGTGTCCACTACAACACTGAAGCTTTCTTT. Residues: CSVHYNTEAFF.

This chain connects TRBV19 to TRBJ1-6; TRBD1 matches at 7 bases. CDR3 length: 14 amino acids. The junction had 5 bases not matched to a gene; V was cut back by 5 bases and J by 7 bases. Germline V gene data show CDR1 as LNHDA and CDR2 as SQIVND (reference sequence). The DNA of the CDR3 is TGTGCCAGTAGTTCGACAGGGTACAATTCACCCCTCCACTTT. Amino acids: CASSSTGYNSPLHF. Full variable domain (remainder filled in from reference TRBV19 and TRBJ1-6): DGGITQSPKYLFRKEGQNVTLSCEQNLNHDAMYWYRQDPGQGLRLIYYSQIVNDFQKGDIAEGYSVSREKKESFPLTVTSAQKNPTAFYLCASSSTGYNSPLHFGNGTRLTVT.

The J gene is TRBJ1-3, the V gene TRBV27, with TRBD1 matching 7 bases. V shed 5 bases, J shed 9 bases, and the junction held 13 bases outside the gene matches. The germline CDR1 and CDR2 sequences are MNHEY and SMNVEV (reference sequence). CDR3 length equals 15 residues. CDR3 protein: CASSPRTGGGATIYF. The CDR3 DNA sequence: TGTGCCAGCAGTCCTCGGACAGGCGGGGGGGCCACCATATATTTT.

The chain is built from TRBV6-6 and TRBJ2-3; D is unresolved. The length of the CDR3 is 14 residues. Between the trimmed V and J ends, which lost 7 bases and 2 bases, there was a span of 13 bases. The germline CDR1 and CDR2 sequences are MNHNY and SVGAGI (reference sequence). CDR3 region: CASTEAVFTDTQYF. CDR3 DNA sequence: TGTGCCAGCACTGAGGCGGTATTCACAGATACGCAGTATTTT.

The genes are TRBV30 and TRBJ2-2; TRBD1 matches at 9 bases. The ends lost 0 bases at V and 4 bases at J; junction bases unmatched: 3. The CDR3 runs 15 residues. Germline lookup yields CDR1 GTSNPN and CDR2 SVGIG (reference sequence). CDR3 in amino acids: CAWSVGTGSTGELFF. In DNA, the CDR3 is TGTGCCTGGAGTGTTGGGACAGGGAGCACCGGGGAGCTGTTTTTT.

CDR3 nucleotides: TGTGCCAGCAGCCAAGAACCAGCGAACACCGGGGAGCTGTTTTTT. Its protein product is CASSQEPANTGELFF. The V and J genes are TRBV4-2 and TRBJ2-2; D gene unclear. V lost 0 bases, J lost 0 bases, and 5 bases lay in between. Germline assignment: CDR1 LGHNA and CDR2 YNFKEQ. The CDR3 totals 15 residues.

This clone was seen more than once but under ten times. The chain recombines TRBV19 with TRBJ2-6, with D possibly being TRBD2 (5 bases). The germline V and J ends were trimmed by 5 bases and 0 bases, with 8 bases remaining between them. This CDR3 region has 15 residues. Germline V CDR1 and CDR2: LNHDA, SQIVND (reference sequence). The CDR3 nucleotides read TGTGCCAGTAGTTTGGACTTCTCTGGGGCCAACGTCCTGACTTTC. As protein: CASSLDFSGANVLTF.

V gene TRBV9 combines with J gene TRBJ2-3; the match to TRBD2 covers 7 bases. J gave up 5 bases and V 4 bases, and 7 bases lay outside the gene matches. The CDR3 is 14 amino acids. The germline gives CDR1 SGDLS, CDR2 YYNGEE. Written as DNA, the CDR3 is TGTGCCAGCAGCACGAGCGGGAACATAGATACGCAGTATTTT. Translation gives CASSTSGNIDTQYF. Looking up the rest from reference TRBV9 and TRBJ2-3 gives the full variable domain: DSGVTQTPKHLITATGQRVTLRCSPRSGDLSVYWYQQSLDQGLQFLIQYYNGEERAKGNILERFSAQQFPDLHSELNLSSLELGDSALYFCASSTSGNIDTQYFGPGTRLTVL.

This clone was detected once. This sequence joins TRBV19 and TRBJ2-5, with D possibly matching TRBD1 (6 bases). There are 13 residues in the CDR3. V lost 4 bases and J 5 bases, leaving 11 bases between the germline ends. Germline values: CDR1 LNHDA, CDR2 SQIVND (reference sequence). Here the CDR3 reads CASSNTDRETQYF. CDR3 sequence (DNA): TGTGCCAGTAGTAACACAGACAGGGAGACCCAGTACTTC. Together with reference TRBV19 and TRBJ2-5, the CDR3 gives the full variable domain: DGGITQSPKYLFRKEGQNVTLSCEQNLNHDAMYWYRQDPGQGLRLIYYSQIVNDFQKGDIAEGYSVSREKKESFPLTVTSAQKNPTAFYLCASSNTDRETQYFGPGTRLLVL.

This chain connects TRBV6-1 to TRBJ1-5; the D is unclear. Trimming cost V 1 base and J 7 bases, with 14 bases left between them. Per the germline V gene, CDR1 is MNHNS and CDR2 is SASEGT. The length of the CDR3 is 15 residues. In DNA form, the CDR3 reads TGTGCCAGCAGTGAAGGGGCAAACCCCAGACAGCCCCAGCATTTT. This encodes CASSEGANPRQPQHF.

The V gene is TRBV10-3, the J gene TRBJ2-6; D remains unclear. The germline gives CDR1 ENHRY, CDR2 SYGVKD. V lost 4 bases and J 0 bases, leaving 4 bases between the germline ends. The CDR3 contains 14 residues. The CDR3 DNA reads as TGTGCCATCAGTGGTAACTCTGGGGCCAACGTCCTGACTTTC. Translating it yields CAISGNSGANVLTF.

CDR3 protein: CAWSVSGQGVYEQYF. For the CDR3, the DNA is TGTGCCTGGAGTGTATCGGGACAGGGGGTCTACGAGCAGTACTTC. V is TRBV30 and J is TRBJ2-7; 11 bases map to TRBD1. Germline V lookup: CDR1 GTSNPN, CDR2 SVGIG (reference sequence). The J segment lost 3 bases and the V segment lost 0 bases, leaving 4 bases of the junction unmatched. This CDR3 spans 15 amino acids.

The chain recombines TRBV3-1 (or the pseudogene TRBV3-2) with TRBJ2-7; D possibly corresponds to TRBD2 (6 bases). Trimming cost V 2 bases and J 0 bases, with 11 bases left between them. This CDR3 is 15 amino acids long. Per the germline V gene, CDR1 is LGHDT and CDR2 is YNNKEL (reference sequence). This CDR3 is CASSQRGGSSYEQYF. CDR3 in DNA: TGTGCCAGCAGCCAAAGAGGAGGGAGCTCCTACGAGCAGTACTTC.

This chain uses TRBV7-9 with TRBJ2-5; 10 bases are a match to TRBD2. Germline loops: CDR1 SEHNR, CDR2 FQNEAQ (reference sequence). Trimming took 5 bases from V and 3 from J; bases not matched to a gene: 12. The CDR3 consists of 17 residues. CDR3 in amino acids: CASSLSGASGSKETQYF. Here the CDR3 DNA reads TGTGCCAGCAGCCTCTCCGGGGCTAGCGGGAGTAAAGAGACCCAGTACTTC.

The chain couples TRBV5-1 to TRBJ1-1; possible D gene TRBD1, 5 bases. V was shortened by 2 bases and J by 1 base, with 12 bases between the two germline ends. The germline V gene encodes CDR1 SGHRS and CDR2 YFSETQ. The CDR3 extends over 15 amino acids. Written as DNA, the CDR3 is TGCGCCAGCAGCTTATCCGGGGACTGGAACACTGAAGCTTTCTTT. This gives the protein CASSLSGDWNTEAFF.

The chain employs TRBV12-5 and TRBJ2-3, with 7 bases that match TRBD1. With V trimmed by 1 base and J by 2 bases, 6 bases remained unmatched. There are 16 residues in the CDR3. CDR1 LGHNT and CDR2 FRNRAP come from the germline V gene. The CDR3 sequence: CASGLAPGQTTDTQYF. CDR3 nucleotide sequence: TGTGCTAGTGGTTTGGCACCGGGACAGACCACAGATACGCAGTATTTT.

This clone was recorded once. The chain combines TRBV19 with TRBJ1-1; the match to TRBD1 covers 8 bases. This CDR3 spans 11 amino acids. Germline CDR1 is LNHDA and CDR2 is SQIVND (reference sequence). Trimming at V came to 7 bases and at J to 11 bases, leaving 6 bases not matched to a gene. CDR3: CASTQGALAFF. The CDR3 region has the DNA TGTGCCAGTACCCAGGGGGCGTTGGCTTTCTTT.

The rearrangement links TRBV5-1 to TRBJ1-1; 7 bases align to TRBD1. V was pared by 6 bases and J by 12 bases, with 8 bases of the junction left unmatched. This CDR3 comprises 11 residues. Germline CDR1 and CDR2: SGHRS and YFSETQ. CDR3 sequence reads: CASKGQSESFF. The CDR3 DNA reads as TGCGCCAGCAAGGGACAGTCTGAGTCTTTCTTT.

The chain combines TRBV19 with TRBJ2-7; 9 nucleotides agree with TRBD1. V dropped 1 base and J dropped 1; count of bases not matched to a gene: 2. The CDR3 is 15 residues long. Germline assignment: CDR1 LNHDA and CDR2 SQIVND (reference sequence). The chain's CDR3 is CASSIGGQGSYEQYF. Written as DNA, the CDR3 is TGTGCCAGTAGTATAGGGGGACAGGGTTCCTACGAGCAGTACTTC.

This clone occurred a few times. The chain joins TRBV10-1 to TRBJ2-2, with 8 bases that match TRBD2. Germline CDR1 reads WNHNN; CDR2 reads SYGVQD (reference sequence). Losses at the gene ends were 2 bases for V and 7 bases for J; bases not matched to a gene: 6. CDR3 length: 15 amino acids. The chain's CDR3 is CASSEVAGGFGELFF. The CDR3 bases are TGCGCCAGCAGTGAGGTTGCGGGAGGTTTCGGGGAGCTGTTTTTT.

V usage is TRBV27 and J usage is TRBJ2-1, with 8 bases matching TRBD2. The germline V gene encodes CDR1 MNHEY and CDR2 SMNVEV (reference sequence). V shed 5 bases and J 9 bases; nucleotides not matched to a gene: 18. The CDR3 length is 17 residues. This CDR3 reads CASSPSGTGLELGEQFF. The CDR3 region has the DNA TGTGCCAGCAGTCCGAGTGGGACGGGACTAGAACTTGGTGAGCAGTTCTTC.

The V call is TRBV5-1, the J call TRBJ2-6, with D perhaps TRBD2 (6 bases). Germline values: CDR1 SGHRS, CDR2 YFSETQ. This CDR3 is built from 17 residues. Trimming removed 0 bases at V and 3 bases at J, with 13 bases between. CDR3 in amino acids: CASSLEWRDGGANVLTF. Here the CDR3 DNA reads TGCGCCAGCAGCTTGGAATGGCGGGATGGTGGGGCCAACGTCCTGACTTTC.

This clone was counted once. The gene calls are TRBV5-4 and TRBJ1-6, with TRBD1 as a possible D gene (6 bases). The germline CDR1 and CDR2 sequences are SGHNT and YYREEE (reference sequence). The CDR3 consists of 14 residues. V lost 0 bases to trimming and J lost 5 bases, with 6 bases between them. The CDR3, as DNA: TGTGCCAGCAGCTTGGGGACAGATAATTCACCCCTCCACTTT. It codes for CASSLGTDNSPLHF.